These T cell receptor beta chains were read from a single sample in a study of blood T cell repertoires in COVID-19. The table came from immunoSEQ multiplex PCR; TCRdb's copy has only in-frame clones and leaves some out. The sample contains 95,000 to 150,000 clones, roughly 85% of which appear only once. Sample: peripheral blood. The source is a man aged 35 to 55 with acute or convalescent COVID-19. The CDR3 runs from the conserved cysteine through the conserved F or W. D genes are given only for firm matches. Rows give clone size only sometimes, using once, few, many, or a class for an expanded clone.

CDR3 protein: CASSFTGKVNQPQHF; CDR3 DNA: TGTGCCAGCAGCTTTACAGGGAAGGTTAATCAGCCCCAGCATTTT; CDR3 length: 15; D gene: NA; J gene: TRBJ1-5; V gene: TRBV5-4; clone size: NA
CDR3 protein: CASSGQMNTEAFF; CDR3 DNA: TGCGCCAGCAGTGGACAGATGAACACTGAAGCTTTCTTT; CDR3 length: 13; D gene: NA; J gene: TRBJ1-1; V gene: TRBV10-1; clone size: NA
CDR3 protein: CSVEAFDSSGNTIYF; CDR3 DNA: TGCAGCGTTGAAGCTTTTGACAGCTCTGGAAACACCATATATTTT; CDR3 length: 15; D gene: NA; J gene: TRBJ1-3; V gene: TRBV29-1; clone size: few
CDR3 protein: CASSSSSGSHNEQFF; CDR3 DNA: TGTGCCAGCAGCTCCTCTAGCGGGAGCCACAATGAGCAGTTCTTC; CDR3 length: 15; D gene: TRBD2; J gene: TRBJ2-1; V gene: TRBV11-3; clone size: NA
CDR3 protein: CASSLASSGELFF; CDR3 DNA: TGTGCCAGCAGCTTAGCTAGCTCCGGGGAGCTGTTTTTT; CDR3 length: 13; D gene: NA; J gene: TRBJ2-2; V gene: TRBV11-2; clone size: NA
CDR3 protein: CASSLDRTGGPYTF; CDR3 DNA: TGTGCCAGCAGCTTAGATCGGACAGGGGGACCCTACACCTTC; CDR3 length: 14; D gene: TRBD1; J gene: TRBJ1-2; V gene: TRBV11-2; clone size: NA
CDR3 protein: CASSSRGLGANVLTF; CDR3 DNA: TGTGCCAGCAGCAGCAGGGGGCTTGGGGCCAACGTCCTGACTTTC; CDR3 length: 15; D gene: TRBD1; J gene: TRBJ2-6; V gene: TRBV7-2; clone size: NA
CDR3 protein: CASSSGAGANVLTF; CDR3 DNA: TGTGCCAGCAGCTCTGGAGCTGGGGCCAACGTCCTGACTTTC; CDR3 length: 14; D gene: NA; J gene: TRBJ2-6; V gene: TRBV7-6; clone size: few
CDR3 protein: CASSSRLAGEEDTQYF; CDR3 DNA: TGTGCCAGCAGCTCCCGACTAGCGGGAGAGGAAGATACGCAGTATTTT; CDR3 length: 16; D gene: TRBD2; J gene: TRBJ2-3; V gene: TRBV7-9; clone size: NA
CDR3 protein: CASSVRGGNSPLHF; CDR3 DNA: TGTGCCAGTAGTGTGCGGGGAGGGAATTCACCCCTCCACTTT; CDR3 length: 14; D gene: NA; J gene: TRBJ1-6; V gene: TRBV19; clone size: once
CDR3 protein: CASSQGQKAGNTIYF; CDR3 DNA: TGTGCCAGCAGCCAGGGACAGAAAGCTGGAAACACCATATATTTT; CDR3 length: 15; D gene: TRBD1; J gene: TRBJ1-3; V gene: TRBV3-1/TRBV3-2; clone size: NA
CDR3 protein: CASSQDLGGFNEKLFF; CDR3 DNA: TGTGCCAGCAGCCAAGATCTTGGGGGGTTTAATGAAAAACTGTTTTTT; CDR3 length: 16; D gene: NA; J gene: TRBJ1-4; V gene: TRBV14; clone size: NA
CDR3 protein: CASSKQGDTEAFF; CDR3 DNA: TGTGCCAGCAGCAAGCAGGGGGACACTGAAGCTTTCTTT; CDR3 length: 13; D gene: TRBD1; J gene: TRBJ1-1; V gene: TRBV9; clone size: NA
CDR3 protein: CASGAPGGNTIYF; CDR3 DNA: TGTGCTAGTGGTGCTCCCGGGGGAAACACCATATATTTT; CDR3 length: 13; D gene: NA; J gene: TRBJ1-3; V gene: TRBV12-5; clone size: NA
CDR3 protein: CASSVFAFGDRAGNEQFF; CDR3 DNA: TGTGCCAGCAGCGTGTTCGCTTTTGGGGACAGGGCGGGCAATGAGCAGTTCTTC; CDR3 length: 18; D gene: TRBD1; J gene: TRBJ2-1; V gene: TRBV9; clone size: NA
CDR3 protein: CASRQVRASEAFF; CDR3 DNA: TGTGCCAGCAGACAGGTCAGGGCCTCGGAAGCTTTCTTT; CDR3 length: 13; D gene: NA; J gene: TRBJ1-1; V gene: TRBV7-8; clone size: NA